The 25 T cell receptor beta chains given below trace back to one sample, sequenced in a study of response to subunit inactivated influenza vaccine. MiXCR, run by TCRdb on the RT-PCR reads, gives a single entry per CDR3 protein. Here the sample spans hundreds of thousands of distinct CDR3 sequences, 7.5% to 8.5% being singletons. This material consisted of PBMCs from blood, taken 23 to 25 months after vaccination. These receptor sequences come from a man in his fifties or sixties who received an inactivated influenza vaccine.

The chain employs TRBV27 and TRBJ1-3, with D perhaps TRBD1 (6 bases). The CDR3 covers 15 residues. Looked up from germline, CDR1 is MNHEY and CDR2 is SMNVEV (reference sequence). The V and J ends lost 6 bases and 0 bases respectively, with 12 bases between them. Here the CDR3 reads CASRERGHSGNTIYF. CDR3 coding DNA: TGTGCCAGCAGAGAACGGGGACACTCTGGAAACACCATATATTTT.

The chain recombines TRBV29-1 with TRBJ2-4; unclear D gene. Germline CDR1 and CDR2: SQVTM and ANQGSEA. This CDR3 is 12 amino acids long. Trimming shortened V by 3 bases and J by 8 bases, and 11 bases separated the two germline ends. CDR3 bases: TGCAGCGTTGAGGGCGGTACGGACATTCAGTACTTC. This gives the protein CSVEGGTDIQYF.

The J gene is TRBJ2-3, the V gene TRBV11-3; 10 positions match TRBD2. Germline V CDR1 and CDR2: SGHNT, YENEEA. J lost 3 bases, V lost 3 bases, and 6 bases had no gene match. The CDR3 loop spans 16 amino acids. The CDR3 DNA sequence: TGTGCCAGCAGCTTGAGCGGGGGGGCTGGGACAGATACGCAGTATTTT. Amino acid sequence: CASSLSGGAGTDTQYF.

For this clonotype: The junction departs from the called germline gene at one end, perhaps through a read error. The chain carries TRBV6-1 and TRBJ2-5; D is tentatively TRBD1 or TRBD2 (5 bases each). Germline V gives CDR1 MNHNS, CDR2 SASEGT. The CDR3 runs 13 residues. In nucleotides, the CDR3 is TGTGCCAGCAGTGCGGGACCACAAGACACCCAGTACTTC. Translated: CASSAGPQDTQYF.

This chain uses TRBV28 with TRBJ1-1; D is perhaps TRBD1 (6 bases). The V and J ends lost 6 bases and 10 bases respectively, with 12 bases between them. CDR3 length: 11 amino acids. The germline CDR1 and CDR2 sequences are MDHEN and SYDVKM. The CDR3 reads CASSRDNRAFF. The CDR3 DNA is TGTGCCAGCAGCCGGGACAACAGAGCTTTCTTT.

This clonotype was picked up a small number of times. This chain uses TRBV5-1 with TRBJ2-5, with 11 bases lining up with TRBD2. Trimming removed 2 bases from V and 5 bases from J; junction bases left unmatched: 5. CDR1 and CDR2 from the germline V gene are SGHRS and YFSETQ. This CDR3 region has 15 residues. CDR3 protein: CASSFVSGRAETQYF. The CDR3 DNA reads as TGCGCCAGCAGCTTTGTTAGCGGGAGGGCCGAGACCCAGTACTTC.

This clonotype has only a few counts. The chain is built from TRBV6-5 and TRBJ1-4, with D uncertain. This CDR3 contains 13 residues. Trimming took 4 bases from V and 4 from J, leaving 7 bases between them. Germline V CDR1 and CDR2: MNHEY, SVGAGI. In nucleotides, the CDR3 is TGTGCCAGCAGTTCGATCTATAATGAAAAACTGTTTTTT. Translated: CASSSIYNEKLFF.

The rearrangement uses TRBV20-1 and TRBJ1-1; 7 bases fit TRBD1. The CDR3 loop spans 14 amino acids. The germline gives CDR1 DFQATT, CDR2 SNEGSKA (reference sequence). Losses at the gene ends were 6 bases for V and 2 bases for J; bases not matched to a gene: 9. CDR3 region: CSAYTQGTNTEAFF. As DNA, the CDR3 is TGCAGTGCCTACACACAGGGGACCAACACTGAAGCTTTCTTT.

This clonotype turned up a few times. This chain connects TRBV12-3 or TRBV12-4 to TRBJ2-7; 9 bases line up with TRBD2. CDR3 length equals 16 residues. V lost 6 bases to trimming and J lost 1 base; unmatched junction nucleotides: 10. For the CDR3, the DNA is TGTGCCAGCAGCCCCCATGGGACTAGCATTTCCTACGAGCAGTACTTC. Translation gives CASSPHGTSISYEQYF.

This clonotype was seen ten or more times. The chain carries TRBV4-1 and TRBJ2-7; D might be TRBD2 (5 bases). Between the trimmed V and J ends, which lost 0 bases and 2 bases, there was a span of 11 bases. The germline V gene encodes CDR1 MGHRA and CDR2 YSYEKL. The CDR3 is 15 amino acids. Here the CDR3 reads CASSQDSGKTYEQYF. CDR3 nucleotide sequence: TGCGCCAGCAGCCAAGATTCGGGGAAAACCTACGAGCAGTACTTC.

This clonotype was seen at least ten times. CDR3 amino acids: CAISEGLAGETQYF. The CDR3 nucleotides are TGTGCCATCAGCGAGGGACTAGCGGGGGAGACCCAGTACTTC. The chain is built from TRBV10-3 and TRBJ2-5, with 13 bases fitting TRBD2. CDR1 and CDR2 from the germline V gene are ENHRY and SYGVKD. V gave up 6 bases and J gave up 5 bases; unmatched junction bases: 3. This CDR3 is 14 amino acids long.

Only a few counts were recorded for this clonotype. The rearrangement joins TRBV18 to TRBJ2-7; possibly TRBD1 for D (6 bases). From germline, CDR1 is KGHSH and CDR2 LQKENI. The CDR3 extends over 13 amino acids. The V gene lost 1 base and the J gene lost 5 bases, with 9 bases spanning the gap. This chain's CDR3 is CASSPRQGNEQYF. The DNA of the CDR3 is TGTGCCAGCTCACCACGTCAGGGGAACGAGCAGTACTTC.

This clonotype turned up a few times. This chain joins TRBV29-1 and TRBJ2-3; 11 nucleotides match TRBD2. V was clipped by 4 bases and J by 0 bases; unmatched bases: 0. Germline V CDR1 and CDR2: SQVTM, ANQGSEA. This CDR3 is 14 amino acids long. Here the CDR3 DNA reads TGCAGCGTTGGACTAGCGGGGAGCACAGATACGCAGTATTTT. This sequence encodes CSVGLAGSTDTQYF.

V is TRBV7-8 and J is TRBJ2-1, with D perhaps matching TRBD2 (5 bases). The germline gives CDR1 SGHVS, CDR2 FQNEAQ. The CDR3 has 12 amino acids. Trimming took off 5 bases at V and 15 bases at J, with 17 bases between the two ends. The CDR3 sequence is CASSPGRDVWFF. The CDR3 nucleotides are TGTGCCAGCAGCCCGGGGAGAGACGTATGGTTCTTC.

This clonotype was seen more than once but under ten times. The chain carries TRBV2 and TRBJ2-2; 7 bases map to TRBD1. The CDR3 contains 13 residues. V lost 8 bases and J lost 8; bases outside the gene matches: 8. The germline gives CDR1 SNHLY, CDR2 FYNNEI. CDR3 region: CASSTGIVGELFF. CDR3 coding DNA: TGTGCCAGCTCGACAGGGATCGTTGGGGAGCTGTTTTTT.

This clonotype appeared a few times. The chain carries TRBV21-1 and TRBJ1-1; the table assigns TRBD1, which was not confirmed against the DNA. TRBV21-1 is flagged as a pseudogene. There are 14 residues in the CDR3. CDR3 coding DNA: TGTGCCAGCAGCAAAGCACAGGGCGATGTGGAAACTTTCTTT. Translated, it gives CASSKAQGDVETFF.

The rearrangement links TRBV10-2 to TRBJ2-6; no reliable D call. V lost 1 base, J lost 0 bases, and 4 bases lay in between. The CDR3 loop spans 15 amino acids. Germline CDR1 WSHSY, CDR2 SAAADI. The chain's CDR3 is CASSEFPSGANVLTF. The CDR3 nucleotides are TGCGCCAGCAGTGAGTTTCCCTCTGGGGCCAACGTCCTGACTTTC.

This clonotype was counted ten times or more. The chain recombines TRBV11-2 with TRBJ2-2, with 8 bases lining up with TRBD2. J lost 6 bases, V lost 6 bases, and 24 bases had no gene match. The germline gives CDR1 SGHAT, CDR2 FQNNGV. The CDR3 contains 20 residues. CDR3 nucleotides: TGTGCCAGCAGTCAGTCCTATCGCCTAGCGACGGGGGGGGGCCCCGGGGAGCTGTTTTTT. Its protein is CASSQSYRLATGGGPGELFF.

This sequence joins TRBV13 and TRBJ2-7; 9 bases are shared with TRBD2. The CDR3 has 14 amino acids. Looked up from germline, CDR1 is PRHDT and CDR2 is FYEKMQ (reference sequence). Unmatched junction bases numbered 4, after V lost 5 bases and J lost 2 bases. The CDR3: CASSVRLAAYEQYF. CDR3 bases: TGTGCCAGCAGCGTACGACTAGCGGCCTACGAGCAGTACTTC.

In this sample, this clonotype turned up a few times. The V and J genes are TRBV7-2 and TRBJ1-1, with D maybe TRBD1 (5 bases). The CDR3 contains 14 residues. V lost 6 bases and J 4 bases, leaving 15 bases between the germline ends. CDR1 and CDR2 from the germline V gene are SGHTA and FQGNSA. CDR3 in amino acids: CASSRQTLSTEAFF. Here the CDR3 DNA reads TGTGCCAGCAGTAGACAGACGCTGAGCACTGAAGCTTTCTTT.

The CDR3 sequence is CARRQGLEYGYTF. The CDR3 DNA is TGTGCCCGAAGACAGGGGTTAGAATATGGCTACACCTTC. The chain carries TRBV30 and TRBJ1-2, with TRBD1 identical over 8 bases. Trimming cost V 8 bases and J 5 bases; bases outside gene matches: 10. The CDR3 length is 13 residues. Germline V gene lookup returns CDR1 GTSNPN and CDR2 SVGIG (reference sequence).

This rearrangement joins TRBV6-2 or TRBV6-3 to TRBJ2-7; D gene uncertain. This CDR3 is 13 amino acids long. V gave up 5 bases and J gave up 5 bases, with 13 bases separating them. Germline V gene lookup returns CDR1 MNHEY and CDR2 SVGEGT. The CDR3 nucleotides are TGTGCCAGCAGTCCCCGGGTGGCCCACGAGCAGTACTTC. It specifies CASSPRVAHEQYF.

About this clonotype itself: With a much larger clone just one base away, this may be a read error. V is TRBV4-2 and J is TRBJ2-7; TRBD2 matches at 7 bases. CDR3 length: 15 amino acids. Looked up from germline, CDR1 is LGHNA and CDR2 is YNFKEQ. Unmatched junction bases numbered 4, after V lost 0 bases and J lost 2 bases. The CDR3 bases are TGTGCCAGCAGCCAAGAGGTGGGAGGGCCCTACGAGCAGTACTTC. This gives the protein CASSQEVGGPYEQYF.

The chain employs TRBV28 and TRBJ1-2, with a weak D call TRBD1 (5 bases). CDR3 length equals 16 residues. Trimming removed 5 bases at V and 0 bases at J, with 16 bases between. CDR1 and CDR2 from the germline V gene are MDHEN and SYDVKM. CDR3 loop: CASSTTTGRTNYGYTF. CDR3 coding DNA: TGTGCCAGCAGTACTACCACGGGACGGACTAACTATGGCTACACCTTC.

V usage is TRBV5-1 and J usage is TRBJ2-3; 9 nucleotides line up with TRBD1. The CDR3 consists of 13 residues. J gave up 4 bases and V 3 bases, and 0 bases lay outside the gene matches. Germline V gene data show CDR1 as SGHRS and CDR2 as YFSETQ. The DNA for the CDR3 is TGCGCCAGCAGCTGGGACAGGGCAGATACGCAGTATTTT. Encoded protein: CASSWDRADTQYF.